The 8 T cell receptor beta chains in this list originate from one sample, sequenced in a study of blood T cells in healthy people across ages. A J-beta primer mix and a sample-barcoded 5' primer were used in a second PCR of roughly 7 to 12 cycles. TCRdb redid the calling of the 5' RACE reads with MiXCR, one entry per CDR3 protein. Seen here are 1.4 million to 1.5 million distinct CDR3 sequences, roughly 40% observed once, and the top ten hold 7.9%. The specimen was blood. All receptors derive from a woman under 30 in good health.

This clonotype was seen a handful of times. This rearrangement joins TRBV29-1 to TRBJ1-1; D gene unclear. The CDR3 is 11 amino acids. Trimming took off 0 bases at V and 7 bases at J, with 6 bases between the two ends. CDR1 SQVTM and CDR2 ANQGSEA come from the germline V gene. CDR3 nucleotides: TGCAGCGTTGAAGATCTTGGTGAAGCTTTCTTT. This translates into CSVEDLGEAFF.

The genes are TRBV25-1 and TRBJ1-2, with D unclear. The V end was cut by 0 bases, the J end by 5 bases, with 7 bases between. Looked up from germline, CDR1 is MGHDK and CDR2 is SYGVNS. The length of the CDR3 is 13 residues. The chain's CDR3 is CASSEYPGYGYTF. The CDR3 nucleotides read TGTGCCAGCAGTGAATACCCGGGATATGGCTACACCTTC.

This clonotype came up a few times. The chain employs TRBV10-3 and TRBJ2-1; 8 bases are shared with TRBD1. Germline V gene lookup returns CDR1 ENHRY and CDR2 SYGVKD. V lost 6 bases to trimming and J lost 7 bases; unmatched junction nucleotides: 11. This CDR3 region has 15 residues. Here the CDR3 reads CAISAGTGEGNEQFF. The CDR3 DNA follows: TGTGCCATCAGCGCCGGGACAGGAGAAGGTAATGAGCAGTTCTTC.

This chain links TRBV2 with TRBJ2-7; D perhaps matches TRBD1 (5 bases). Germline V gene data show CDR1 as SNHLY and CDR2 as FYNNEI. V was cut by 2 bases and J by 0 bases, with 14 bases left in between. The CDR3 runs 16 residues. The chain's CDR3 is CASSEWSGQGSYEQYF. Written as DNA, the CDR3 is TGTGCCAGCAGTGAATGGAGTGGGCAGGGCTCCTACGAGCAGTACTTC. The variable domain in full, with the rest retrieved from reference TRBV2 and TRBJ2-7, is EPEVTQTPSHQVTQMGQEVILRCVPISNHLYFYWYRQILGQKVEFLVSFYNNEISEKSEIFDDQFSVERPDGSNFTLKIRSTKLEDSAMYFCASSEWSGQGSYEQYFGPGTRLTVT.

DNA for the CDR3: TGTGCCAGCAGTGAGGGCCTGGGATTGTATGAGCAGTTCTTC. The encoded protein is CASSEGLGLYEQFF. The chain joins TRBV2 to TRBJ2-1; no clear D. V lost 3 bases, J lost 8 bases, and 14 bases lay in between. The CDR3 runs to 14 residues. Germline lookup yields CDR1 SNHLY and CDR2 FYNNEI. The whole variable domain, remainder taken from reference TRBV2 and TRBJ2-1, is EPEVTQTPSHQVTQMGQEVILRCVPISNHLYFYWYRQILGQKVEFLVSFYNNEISEKSEIFDDQFSVERPDGSNFTLKIRSTKLEDSAMYFCASSEGLGLYEQFFGPGTRLTVL.

This sequence joins TRBV12-3 or TRBV12-4 and TRBJ1-4; 8 bases map to TRBD1. This CDR3 is built from 13 residues. V shed 7 bases, J shed 7 bases, and the junction held 5 bases outside the gene matches. The CDR3 region has the DNA TGTGCCAGCAATACAGGGGGAGGTGAAAAACTGTTTTTT. This gives the protein CASNTGGGEKLFF.

A few counts support this clonotype. The chain has TRBV20-1 and TRBJ1-2; D possibly corresponds to TRBD1 (5 bases). The ends were cut back, 6 bases at V and 4 bases at J, with 9 bases in the middle. In germline, CDR1 is DFQATT, CDR2 SNEGSKA (reference sequence). The CDR3 is made up of 11 amino acids. CDR3 in DNA: TGCAGTGCGGACATACGCTATGGCTACACCTTC. Translation: CSADIRYGYTF.

This clonotype was observed a few times. The chain carries TRBV28 and TRBJ2-5; 8 bases match TRBD2. CDR3 length: 14 residues. The V segment lost 5 bases and the J segment 2 bases; nucleotides outside the gene matches: 4. Germline V CDR1 and CDR2: MDHEN, SYDVKM. The DNA of the CDR3 is TGTGCCAGCAGTCCTTCTAGCGGGCAAGAGACCCAGTACTTC. Its translation is CASSPSSGQETQYF. The whole variable domain, filled in from reference TRBV28 and TRBJ2-5, reads DVKVTQSSRYLVKRTGEKVFLECVQDMDHENMFWYRQDPGLGLRLIYFSYDVKMKEKGDIPEGYSVSREKKERFSLILESASTNQTSMYLCASSPSSGQETQYFGPGTRLLVL.